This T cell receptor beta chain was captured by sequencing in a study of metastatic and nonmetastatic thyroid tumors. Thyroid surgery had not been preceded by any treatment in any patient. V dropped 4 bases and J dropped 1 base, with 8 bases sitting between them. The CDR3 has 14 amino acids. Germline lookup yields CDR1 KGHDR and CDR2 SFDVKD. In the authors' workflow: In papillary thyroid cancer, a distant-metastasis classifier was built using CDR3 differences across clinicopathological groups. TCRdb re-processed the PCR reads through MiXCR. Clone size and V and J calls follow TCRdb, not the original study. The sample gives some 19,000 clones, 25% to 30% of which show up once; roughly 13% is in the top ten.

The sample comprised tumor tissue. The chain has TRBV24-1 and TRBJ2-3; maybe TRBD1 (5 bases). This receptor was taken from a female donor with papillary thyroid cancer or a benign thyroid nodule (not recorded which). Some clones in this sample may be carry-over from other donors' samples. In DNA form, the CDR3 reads TGTGCCACCAGTGACACGACAGGCACAGATACGCAGTATTTT. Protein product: CATSDTTGTDTQYF.